This T cell receptor beta chain was documented in a study of T cells in Graves' hyperthyroidism and ophthalmopathy. Amplification yielded TCR beta CDR3 regions, with RNA transcripts as the source. A first-round RT-PCR of the TCR CDR3 used the HTBI primer set. Each CDR3 protein is one row after TCRdb ran MiXCR on the multiplex PCR reads. Here the sample spans roughly 580,000 distinct CDR3 sequences, around 42% being singletons. The sample holds one count of this clonotype. Exclusions: uncontrolled infection, other autoimmune disease, pregnancy, lactation. The length of the CDR3 is 15 residues. Germline CDR1 SGHAT, CDR2 FQDESV (reference sequence). V shed 3 bases, J shed 5 bases, and the junction held 8 bases outside the gene matches.

The source is a woman aged 18-29 years with Graves' hyperthyroidism. Sequenced sample: peripheral blood or thyroid tissue (not recorded which). V and J are TRBV11-1 and TRBJ2-7; TRBD1 matches at 9 bases. For the CDR3, the DNA is TGTGCCAGCAGCTTTTTCGGGACAGGGATCCACGAGCAGTACTTC. Protein product: CASSFFGTGIHEQYF.